What follows are 13 T cell receptor beta chains derived from one specimen sequenced in a study of Ad26.COV2.S vaccination and SARS-CoV-2 variants. Treatment given: roughly 18 received Ad26.COV2.S at low or high dose, single or two shots; several received placebo; per-sample allocation not given. Specimen acquisition occurred on day 63 following the initial vaccine or placebo injection. Clones were sequenced by immunoSEQ multiplex PCR, and TCRdb holds only the in-frame ones, with some missing. This sample carries about 390,000 clones, over 80% of them seen once, and the ten largest clones take more than 1.5%. Sequencing was performed on peripheral blood, taken in a trial of Ad26.COV2.S vaccine versus placebo. Receptors originate from a person aged 18-65 years who received the Ad26.COV2.S COVID-19 vaccine or a placebo.

The chain employs TRBV5-4 and TRBJ1-2, with D perhaps TRBD1 (6 bases). This CDR3 has 14 residues. The germline gives CDR1 SGHNT, CDR2 YYREEE (reference sequence). The V end was cut by 1 base, the J end by 6 bases, with 13 bases between. The CDR3 sequence is CASSLTRTADGYTF. The CDR3 DNA sequence: TGTGCCAGCAGCTTGACCCGGACAGCTGATGGCTACACCTTC.

The rearrangement uses TRBV28 and TRBJ1-1, with D possibly TRBD1 on 6 matching bases. The V gene lost 5 bases and the J gene lost 4 bases, with 17 bases spanning the gap. This CDR3 region has 15 residues. The V gene's germline CDR1 is MDHEN and CDR2 SYDVKM. The CDR3: CASSPTLGRGTEAFF. CDR3 DNA sequence: TGTGCCAGCAGTCCCACCCTTGGCAGGGGCACTGAAGCTTTCTTT.

V usage is TRBV19 and J usage is TRBJ2-1, with 7 bases aligning to TRBD1. Trimming removed 1 base from V and 7 bases from J; junction bases left unmatched: 10. The CDR3 covers 16 residues. Germline loops: CDR1 LNHDA, CDR2 SQIVND (reference sequence). CDR3 in amino acids: CASSIAGRGSNNEQFF. Written as DNA, the CDR3 is TGTGCCAGTAGTATAGCAGGCAGGGGGTCGAATAATGAGCAGTTCTTC.

V usage is TRBV30 and J usage is TRBJ1-6; D is unclear. The V end lost 4 bases, the J end lost 0 bases, and 10 bases lay between the germline ends. CDR1 and CDR2 (germline): GTSNPN, SVGIG (reference sequence). There are 15 residues in the CDR3. The CDR3 spells CAWTLMSSYNSPLHF. The CDR3 DNA reads TGTGCCTGGACGCTCATGAGCTCCTATAATTCACCCCTCCACTTT.

CDR3 in amino acids: CASSLALGTDNSPLHF. For the CDR3, the DNA is TGCGCCAGCAGCTTGGCCTTAGGGACGGATAATTCACCCCTCCACTTT. V is TRBV5-1 and J is TRBJ1-6, with a possible D match to TRBD1 (5 bases). Trimming took 0 bases from V and 5 from J, leaving 12 bases between them. Germline CDR1 reads SGHRS; CDR2 reads YFSETQ. CDR3 length: 16 amino acids.

CDR3: CASSERTGDYRNTIYF. The CDR3 DNA reads as TGTGCCAGCAGCGAAAGGACAGGGGATTATAGAAACACCATATATTTT. The chain combines TRBV7-2 with TRBJ1-3, with 9 bases matching TRBD1. Germline CDR1 is SGHTA and CDR2 is FQGNSA. The CDR3 contains 16 residues. V was clipped by 5 bases and J by 5 bases; unmatched bases: 10.

The chain employs TRBV5-6 and TRBJ1-2, with 9 bases aligning to TRBD1. Per germline, CDR1 SGHDT and CDR2 YYEEEE. The length of the CDR3 is 14 residues. Trimming at V came to 0 bases and at J to 7 bases, leaving 4 bases not matched to a gene. This CDR3 reads CASSLGDRAGGYTF. CDR3 DNA sequence: TGTGCCAGCAGCTTGGGGGACAGGGCGGGTGGCTACACCTTC. The whole variable domain, filled in from reference TRBV5-6 and TRBJ1-2, reads DAGVTQSPTHLIKTRGQQVTLRCSPKSGHDTVSWYQQALGQGPQFIFQYYEEEERQRGNFPDRFSGHQFPNYSSELNVNALLLGDSALYLCASSLGDRAGGYTFGSGTRLTVV.

The chain recombines TRBV10-3 with TRBJ2-3; D remains ambiguous. The CDR3 loop spans 15 amino acids. The germline gives CDR1 ENHRY, CDR2 SYGVKD. V lost 0 bases to trimming and J lost 2 bases, with 9 bases between them. In DNA form, the CDR3 reads TGTGCCATCAGTGAGTCGGAACTGCTCACAGATACGCAGTATTTT. Translation: CAISESELLTDTQYF.

This chain connects TRBV10-3 to TRBJ1-1; maybe TRBD1 (5 bases). CDR3 length: 14 residues. Germline CDR1 and CDR2: ENHRY and SYGVKD. The ends were cut back, 7 bases at V and 4 bases at J, with 16 bases in the middle. The CDR3 DNA reads TGTGCCATCACGGCAGGGTTGGGTCGCACTGAAGCTTTCTTT. It is translated as CAITAGLGRTEAFF.

The chain has TRBV19 and TRBJ2-2; 7 bases map to TRBD2. The CDR3 length is 19 residues. Germline CDR1 and CDR2: LNHDA and SQIVND (reference sequence). Unmatched junction bases numbered 17, after V lost 3 bases and J lost 4 bases. The CDR3 sequence is CASSMSRASGRPGTGELFF. The DNA of the CDR3 is TGTGCCAGTAGTATGTCCAGGGCTAGCGGCCGGCCAGGCACCGGGGAGCTGTTTTTT.

In DNA form, the CDR3 reads TGTGCCAGCAGTTTAATGTTCAGGGAATGGGGCGAGCAGTACTTC. It translates to CASSLMFREWGEQYF. The chain is built from TRBV27 and TRBJ2-7, with TRBD1 as a possible D gene (5 bases). V was trimmed by 2 bases and J by 6 bases, leaving 17 bases between them. The CDR3 totals 15 residues. The germline CDR1 and CDR2 sequences are MNHEY and SMNVEV (reference sequence).

The chain recombines TRBV7-2 with TRBJ2-2; the match to TRBD2 covers 14 bases. Germline values: CDR1 SGHTA, CDR2 FQGNSA. V shed 3 bases, J shed 9 bases, and the junction held 6 bases outside the gene matches. This CDR3 region has 16 residues. The CDR3 reads CASSFGLAGGIRELFF. The CDR3 DNA sequence: TGTGCCAGCAGCTTCGGACTAGCGGGGGGAATACGGGAGCTGTTTTTT.

The chain is built from TRBV11-2 and TRBJ2-1; D perhaps matches TRBD1 (5 bases). Trimming left V 1 base short and J 4 bases short, with 20 bases between. The CDR3 sequence is 18 residues long. Germline assignment: CDR1 SGHAT and CDR2 FQNNGV. In DNA form, the CDR3 reads TGTGCCAGCAGCTTAGTGCCGTTAGTACAGGACACTTACAATGAGCAGTTCTTC. This codes for CASSLVPLVQDTYNEQFF.